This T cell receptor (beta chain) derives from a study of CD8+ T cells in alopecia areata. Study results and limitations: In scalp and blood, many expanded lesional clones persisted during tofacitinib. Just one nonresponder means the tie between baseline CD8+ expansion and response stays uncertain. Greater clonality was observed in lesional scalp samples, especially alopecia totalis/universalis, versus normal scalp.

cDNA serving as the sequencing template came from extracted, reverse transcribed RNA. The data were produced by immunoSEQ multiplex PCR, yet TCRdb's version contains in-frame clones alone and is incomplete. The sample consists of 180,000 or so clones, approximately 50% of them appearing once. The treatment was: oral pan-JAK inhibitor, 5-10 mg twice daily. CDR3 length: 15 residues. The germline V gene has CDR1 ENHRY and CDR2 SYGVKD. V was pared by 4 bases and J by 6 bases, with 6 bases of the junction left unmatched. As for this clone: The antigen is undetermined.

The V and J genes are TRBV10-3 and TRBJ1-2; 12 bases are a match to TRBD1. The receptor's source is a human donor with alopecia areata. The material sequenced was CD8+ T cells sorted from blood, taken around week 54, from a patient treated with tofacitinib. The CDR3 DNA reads TGTGCCATCAGTGTAGGGGACAGGGGGCGCGATGGCTACACCTTC. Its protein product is CAISVGDRGRDGYTF.